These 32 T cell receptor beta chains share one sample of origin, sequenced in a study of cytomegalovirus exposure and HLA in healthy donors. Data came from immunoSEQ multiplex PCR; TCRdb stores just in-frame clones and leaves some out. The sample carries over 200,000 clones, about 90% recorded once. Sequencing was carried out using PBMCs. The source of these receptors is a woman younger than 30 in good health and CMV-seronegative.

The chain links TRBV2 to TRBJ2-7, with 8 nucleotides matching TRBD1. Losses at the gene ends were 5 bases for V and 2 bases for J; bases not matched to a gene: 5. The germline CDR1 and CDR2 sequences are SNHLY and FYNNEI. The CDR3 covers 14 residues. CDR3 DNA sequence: TGTGCCAGCAGTACGGACAGGGACGCCTACGAGCAGTACTTC. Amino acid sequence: CASSTDRDAYEQYF.

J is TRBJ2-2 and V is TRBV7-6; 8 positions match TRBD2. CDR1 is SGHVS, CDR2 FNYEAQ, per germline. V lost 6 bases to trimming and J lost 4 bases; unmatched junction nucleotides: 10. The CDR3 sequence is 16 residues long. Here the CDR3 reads CASSLVSGTGTGELFF. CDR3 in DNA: TGTGCCAGCAGTCTAGTTAGCGGGACTGGCACCGGGGAGCTGTTTTTT.

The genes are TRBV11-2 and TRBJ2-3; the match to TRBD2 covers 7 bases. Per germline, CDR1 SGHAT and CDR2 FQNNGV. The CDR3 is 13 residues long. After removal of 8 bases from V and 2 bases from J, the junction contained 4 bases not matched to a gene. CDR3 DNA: TGTGCCAGCGCTAGCGGATTCACAGATACGCAGTATTTT. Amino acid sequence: CASASGFTDTQYF.

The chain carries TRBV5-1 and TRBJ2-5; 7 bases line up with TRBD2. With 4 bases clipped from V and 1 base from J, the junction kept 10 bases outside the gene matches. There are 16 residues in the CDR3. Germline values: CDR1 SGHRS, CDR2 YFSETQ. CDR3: CASSTGTKGSQETQYF. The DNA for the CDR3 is TGCGCCAGCAGCACGGGGACTAAGGGGTCCCAAGAGACCCAGTACTTC.

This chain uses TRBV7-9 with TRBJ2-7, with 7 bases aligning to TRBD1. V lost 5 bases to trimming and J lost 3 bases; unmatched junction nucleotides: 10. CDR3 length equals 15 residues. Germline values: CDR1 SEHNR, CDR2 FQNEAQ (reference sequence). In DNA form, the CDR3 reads TGTGCCAGCAGCGCAACAGGGGCGGAATACTACGAGCAGTACTTC. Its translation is CASSATGAEYYEQYF.

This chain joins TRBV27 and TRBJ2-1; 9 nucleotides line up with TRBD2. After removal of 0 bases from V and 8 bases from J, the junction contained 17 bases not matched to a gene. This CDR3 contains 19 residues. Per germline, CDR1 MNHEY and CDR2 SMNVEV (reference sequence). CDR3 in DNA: TGTGCCAGCAGTTTATCGGGGCGATCCTTGAGCGGGAGGACAGATGAGCAGTTCTTC. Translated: CASSLSGRSLSGRTDEQFF.

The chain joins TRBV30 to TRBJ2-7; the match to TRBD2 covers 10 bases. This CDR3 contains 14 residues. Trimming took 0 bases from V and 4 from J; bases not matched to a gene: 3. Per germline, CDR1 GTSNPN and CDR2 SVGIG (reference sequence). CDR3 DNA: TGTGCCTGGAGTGTTTTAGCGGGAGGATACGAGCAGTACTTC. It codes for CAWSVLAGGYEQYF. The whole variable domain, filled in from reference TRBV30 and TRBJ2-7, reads SQTIHQWPATLVQPVGSPLSLECTVEGTSNPNLYWYRQAAGRGLQLLFYSVGIGQISSEVPQNLSASRPQDRQFILSSKKLLLSDSGFYLCAWSVLAGGYEQYFGPGTRLTVT.

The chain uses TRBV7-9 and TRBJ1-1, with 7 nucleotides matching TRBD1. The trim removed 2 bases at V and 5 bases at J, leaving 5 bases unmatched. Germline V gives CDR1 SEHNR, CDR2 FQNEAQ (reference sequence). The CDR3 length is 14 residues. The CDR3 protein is CASSLFQGETEAFF. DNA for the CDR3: TGTGCCAGCAGCTTATTTCAGGGGGAGACTGAAGCTTTCTTT.

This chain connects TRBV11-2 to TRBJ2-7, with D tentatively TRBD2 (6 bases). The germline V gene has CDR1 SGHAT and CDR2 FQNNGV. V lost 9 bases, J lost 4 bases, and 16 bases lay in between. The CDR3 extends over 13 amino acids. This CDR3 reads CASRGRTRYEQYF. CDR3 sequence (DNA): TGTGCCAGTCGGGGGAGAACGCGGTACGAGCAGTACTTC.

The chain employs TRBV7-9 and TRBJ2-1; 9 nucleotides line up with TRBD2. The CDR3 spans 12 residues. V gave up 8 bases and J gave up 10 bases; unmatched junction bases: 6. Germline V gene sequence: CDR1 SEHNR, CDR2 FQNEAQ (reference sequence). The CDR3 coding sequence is TGTGCCAGCGGCGGGAGGGCACCAGAGCAGTTCTTC. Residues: CASGGRAPEQFF.

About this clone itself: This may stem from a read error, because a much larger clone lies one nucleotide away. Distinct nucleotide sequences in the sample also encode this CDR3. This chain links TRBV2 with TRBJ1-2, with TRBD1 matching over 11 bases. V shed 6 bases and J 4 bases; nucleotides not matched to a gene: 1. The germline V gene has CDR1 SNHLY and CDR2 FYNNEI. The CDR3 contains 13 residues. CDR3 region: CASRGTGGYGYTF. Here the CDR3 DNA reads TGTGCCAGCAGGGGGACAGGGGGCTATGGCTACACCTTC.

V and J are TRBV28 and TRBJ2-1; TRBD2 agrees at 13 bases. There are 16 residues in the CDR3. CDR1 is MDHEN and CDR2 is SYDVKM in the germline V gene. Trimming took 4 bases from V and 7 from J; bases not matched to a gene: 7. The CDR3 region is CASSSRLAGGRNEQFF. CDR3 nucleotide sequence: TGTGCCAGCAGTTCAAGACTAGCGGGAGGTCGAAATGAGCAGTTCTTC.

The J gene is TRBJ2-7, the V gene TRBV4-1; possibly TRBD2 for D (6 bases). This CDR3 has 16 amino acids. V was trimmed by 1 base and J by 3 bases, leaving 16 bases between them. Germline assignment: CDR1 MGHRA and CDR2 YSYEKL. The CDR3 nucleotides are TGCGCCAGCAGCCAAGCCAATAGCGGAACTAACTACGAGCAGTACTTC. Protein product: CASSQANSGTNYEQYF.

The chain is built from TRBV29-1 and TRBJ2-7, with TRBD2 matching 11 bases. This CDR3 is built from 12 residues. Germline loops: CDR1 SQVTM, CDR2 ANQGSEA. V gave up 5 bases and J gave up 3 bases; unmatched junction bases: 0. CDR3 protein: CSVLAGGYEQYF. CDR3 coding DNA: TGCAGCGTTCTAGCGGGAGGCTACGAGCAGTACTTC.

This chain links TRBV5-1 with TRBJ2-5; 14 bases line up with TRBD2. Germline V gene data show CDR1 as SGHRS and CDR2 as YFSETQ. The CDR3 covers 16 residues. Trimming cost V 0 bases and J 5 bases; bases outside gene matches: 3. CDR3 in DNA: TGCGCCAGCAGCTTGGGACTAGCGGGAGGGCTGGAGACCCAGTACTTC. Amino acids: CASSLGLAGGLETQYF.

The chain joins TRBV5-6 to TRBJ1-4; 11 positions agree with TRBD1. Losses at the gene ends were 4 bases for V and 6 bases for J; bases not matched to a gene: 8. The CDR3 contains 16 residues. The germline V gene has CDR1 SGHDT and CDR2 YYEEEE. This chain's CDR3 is CASSADRGLPDEKLFF. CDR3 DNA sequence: TGTGCCAGCAGCGCGGACAGGGGGCTGCCGGATGAAAAACTGTTTTTT.

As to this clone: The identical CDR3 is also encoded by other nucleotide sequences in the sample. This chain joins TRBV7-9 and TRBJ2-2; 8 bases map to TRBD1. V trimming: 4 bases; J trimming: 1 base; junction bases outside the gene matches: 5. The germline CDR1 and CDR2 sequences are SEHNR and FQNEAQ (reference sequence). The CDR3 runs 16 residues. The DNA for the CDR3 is TGTGCCAGCAGCTCCACCGGGACAGGGAACACCGGGGAGCTGTTTTTT. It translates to CASSSTGTGNTGELFF.

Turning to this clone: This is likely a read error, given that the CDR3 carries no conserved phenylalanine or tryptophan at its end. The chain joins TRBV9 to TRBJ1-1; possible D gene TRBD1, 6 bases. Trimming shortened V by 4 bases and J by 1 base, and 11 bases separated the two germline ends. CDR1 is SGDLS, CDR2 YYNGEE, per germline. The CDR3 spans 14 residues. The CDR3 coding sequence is TGTGCCAGCAGCAGGGACACCGAGAACACTGAAGCTTTCCTT. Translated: CASSRDTENTEAFL.

The CDR3 here is CSVQPQGGVNYTF. The DNA for the CDR3 is TGCAGCGTTCAGCCCCAGGGAGGCGTTAACTACACCTTC. The chain recombines TRBV29-1 with TRBJ1-2; tentative D call: TRBD1 (5 bases). CDR1 SQVTM and CDR2 ANQGSEA come from the germline V gene. CDR3 length: 13 amino acids. Trimming left V 5 bases short and J 10 bases short, with 20 bases between.

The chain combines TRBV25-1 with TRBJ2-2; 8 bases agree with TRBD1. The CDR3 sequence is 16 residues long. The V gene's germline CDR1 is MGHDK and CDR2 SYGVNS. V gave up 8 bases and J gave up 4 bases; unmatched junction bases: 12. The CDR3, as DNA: TGTGCCAGCGTGGCCTCGGACAGGGTACGCACCGGGGAGCTGTTTTTT. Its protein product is CASVASDRVRTGELFF. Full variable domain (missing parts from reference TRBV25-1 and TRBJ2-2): EADIYQTPRYLVIGTGKKITLECSQTMGHDKMYWYQQDPGMELHLIHYSYGVNSTEKGDLSSESTVSRIRTEHFPLTLESARPSHTSQYLCASVASDRVRTGELFFGEGSRLTVL.

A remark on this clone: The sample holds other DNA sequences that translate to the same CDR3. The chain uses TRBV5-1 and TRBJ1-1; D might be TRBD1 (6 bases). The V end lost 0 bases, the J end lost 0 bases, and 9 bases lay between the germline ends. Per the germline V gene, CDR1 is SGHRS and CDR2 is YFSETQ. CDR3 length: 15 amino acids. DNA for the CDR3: TGCGCCAGCAGCTTGGGGCAGGGGTTGAACACTGAAGCTTTCTTT. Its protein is CASSLGQGLNTEAFF.

CDR3 bases: TGTGCCAGCAGCCCCCGGCGAAGGAGCGGGGAGCTGTTTTTT. Its translation is CASSPRRRSGELFF. The chain uses TRBV7-9 and TRBJ2-2; D remains ambiguous. The CDR3 runs to 14 residues. Germline CDR1 reads SEHNR; CDR2 reads FQNEAQ (reference sequence). The V gene lost 5 bases and the J gene lost 7 bases, with 14 bases spanning the gap.

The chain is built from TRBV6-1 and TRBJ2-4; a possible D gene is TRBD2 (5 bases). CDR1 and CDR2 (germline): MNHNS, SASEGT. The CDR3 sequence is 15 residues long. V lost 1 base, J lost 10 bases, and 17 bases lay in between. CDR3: CASSEGDARGFIQYF. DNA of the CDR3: TGTGCCAGCAGTGAAGGGGATGCTCGGGGTTTTATTCAGTACTTC.

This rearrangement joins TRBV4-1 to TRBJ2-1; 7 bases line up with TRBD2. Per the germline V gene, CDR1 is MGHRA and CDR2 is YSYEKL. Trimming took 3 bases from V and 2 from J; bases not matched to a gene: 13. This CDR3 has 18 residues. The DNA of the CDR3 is TGCGCCAGCAGCCATTCCCCCACCGAGCGGGACGCCTACAATGAGCAGTTCTTC. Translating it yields CASSHSPTERDAYNEQFF.

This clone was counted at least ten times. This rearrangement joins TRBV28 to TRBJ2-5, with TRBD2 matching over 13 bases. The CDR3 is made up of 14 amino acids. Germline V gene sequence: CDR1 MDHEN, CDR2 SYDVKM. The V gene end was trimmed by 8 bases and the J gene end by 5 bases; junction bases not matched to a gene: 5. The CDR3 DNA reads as TGTGCCAGCGGACTAGCGGGAGAGAGCGAGACCCAGTACTTC. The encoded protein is CASGLAGESETQYF.

CDR3 bases: TGCGCCAGCAGCTTGGTGGCAGGGGACGGCGAGCAGTACTTC. Residues: CASSLVAGDGEQYF. This chain joins TRBV5-1 and TRBJ2-7, with D perhaps matching TRBD1 (6 bases). The CDR3 runs to 14 residues. Trimming cost V 0 bases and J 6 bases, with 13 bases left between them. CDR1 and CDR2 from the germline V gene are SGHRS and YFSETQ.

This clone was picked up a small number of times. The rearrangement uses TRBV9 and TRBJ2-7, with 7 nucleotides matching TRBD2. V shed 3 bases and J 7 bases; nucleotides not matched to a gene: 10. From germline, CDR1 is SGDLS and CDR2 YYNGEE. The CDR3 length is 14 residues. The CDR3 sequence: CASSEGRGSLEQYF. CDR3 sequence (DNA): TGTGCCAGCAGCGAGGGGCGGGGGAGTCTGGAGCAGTACTTC.

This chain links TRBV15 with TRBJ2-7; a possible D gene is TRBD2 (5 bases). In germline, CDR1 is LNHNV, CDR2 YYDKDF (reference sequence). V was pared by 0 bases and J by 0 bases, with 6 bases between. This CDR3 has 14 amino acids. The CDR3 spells CATSRETSSYEQYF. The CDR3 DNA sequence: TGTGCCACCAGCAGAGAAACTAGCTCCTACGAGCAGTACTTC.

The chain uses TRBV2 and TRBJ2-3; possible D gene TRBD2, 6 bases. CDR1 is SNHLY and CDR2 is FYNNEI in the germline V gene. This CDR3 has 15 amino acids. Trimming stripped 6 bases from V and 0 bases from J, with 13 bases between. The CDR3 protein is CASRDTGTSTDTQYF. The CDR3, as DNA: TGTGCCAGCAGGGACACCGGGACTAGCACAGATACGCAGTATTTT.

DNA of the CDR3: TGTGCCAGCAGTCTAGGACAGAACACTGAAGCTTTCTTT. It yields the protein CASSLGQNTEAFF. The chain joins TRBV27 to TRBJ1-1, with D possibly being TRBD1 (5 bases). The V and J ends lost 5 bases and 1 base respectively, with 8 bases between them. The CDR3 has 13 residues. Germline V lookup: CDR1 MNHEY, CDR2 SMNVEV (reference sequence).

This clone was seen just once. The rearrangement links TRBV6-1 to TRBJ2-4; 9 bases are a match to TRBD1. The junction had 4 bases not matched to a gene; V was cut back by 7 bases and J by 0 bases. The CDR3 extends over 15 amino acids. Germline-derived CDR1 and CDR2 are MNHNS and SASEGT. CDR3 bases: TGTGCCAGCAAGACAGGGGGGGTAGCCAAAAACATTCAGTACTTC. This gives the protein CASKTGGVAKNIQYF.

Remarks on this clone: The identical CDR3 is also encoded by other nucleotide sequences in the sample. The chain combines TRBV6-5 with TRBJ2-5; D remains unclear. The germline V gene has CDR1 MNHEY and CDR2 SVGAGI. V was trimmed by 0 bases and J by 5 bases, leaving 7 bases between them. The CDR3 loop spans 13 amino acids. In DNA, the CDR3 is TGTGCCAGCAGTTACTCCCCAGGCGAGACCCAGTACTTC. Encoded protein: CASSYSPGETQYF.